This T cell receptor beta chain was identified in a study of early stage breast cancer tumors. Study as a whole: Most invasive tumors, about 80% of the 16, were ER+/PR+/HER2-. Study-level points and caveats: Enriched TCRB sequences shared across patients were mostly commonly generated sequences.

Sequenced by immunoSEQ multiplex PCR; TCRdb stores in-frame clones only, minus some. Of over 25,000 clones listed, around 50% are singletons. About 17-55 mg of tumor tissue was diced per sample. The CDR3 spans 17 residues. The ends were cut back, 4 bases at V and 0 bases at J, with 18 bases in the middle. CDR1 and CDR2 from the germline V gene are LNHDA and SQIVND (reference sequence). Comments on this clone: Its matching antigen is unknown.

The V call is TRBV19, the J call TRBJ1-1; the D is unclear. The specimen sequenced was breast tumor tissue. The receptor was derived from a person between 50 and 60 years old with breast cancer. The CDR3 sequence is CASSSFVMDYMNTEAFF. CDR3 coding DNA: TGTGCCAGTAGTAGTTTCGTTATGGATTACATGAACACTGAAGCTTTCTTT.